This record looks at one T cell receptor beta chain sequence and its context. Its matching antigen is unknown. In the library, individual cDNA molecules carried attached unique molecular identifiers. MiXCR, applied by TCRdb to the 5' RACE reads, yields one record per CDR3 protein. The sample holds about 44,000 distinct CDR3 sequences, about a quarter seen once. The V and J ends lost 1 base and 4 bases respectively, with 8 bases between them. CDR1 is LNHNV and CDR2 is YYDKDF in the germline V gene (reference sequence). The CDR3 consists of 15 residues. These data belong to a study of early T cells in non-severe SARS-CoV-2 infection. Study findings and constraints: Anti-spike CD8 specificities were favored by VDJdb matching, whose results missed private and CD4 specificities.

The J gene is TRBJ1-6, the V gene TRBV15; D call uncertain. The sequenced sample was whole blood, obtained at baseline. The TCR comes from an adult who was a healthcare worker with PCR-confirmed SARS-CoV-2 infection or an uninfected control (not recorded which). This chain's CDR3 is CATSRVTAYNSPLHF. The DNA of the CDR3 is TGTGCCACCAGCAGAGTTACAGCTTATAATTCACCCCTCCACTTT.